The clone carrying this TCR beta chain came up a few times. Its antigen is not identified. Repertoires were generated with immunoSEQ multiplex PCR, while TCRdb's copy carries only in-frame clones and drops some. The sample records under 25,000 clones, about three quarters being singletons. The data were obtained in a study of radiotherapy plus CTLA-4 blockade in lung cancer. Study observations and caveats: Blood saw expansion of tumor-derived TCR clones after radiotherapy plus ipilimumab.

The CDR3 extends over 13 amino acids. V was shortened by 7 bases and J by 2 bases, with 12 bases between the two germline ends. Looked up from germline, CDR1 is MNHEY and CDR2 is SVGAGI. The clonotype was recovered from a human donor with non-small cell lung cancer who had stable disease on radiotherapy plus ipilimumab. This sample comprised peripheral blood, obtained from a patient treated with radiotherapy plus ipilimumab. The V gene is TRBV6-5, the J gene TRBJ2-7, with D unclear. The CDR3 DNA reads as TGTGCCAGCAACGATAAGAGCCCCTACGAGCAGTACTTC. Translated, it gives CASNDKSPYEQYF.